The 27 T cell receptor beta chains given below trace back to one sample, sequenced in a study of T-cell memory formation after mild COVID-19. In TCRdb, the 5' RACE reads were re-called with MiXCR into one record per CDR3 protein. The repertoire holds hundreds of thousands of distinct CDR3 sequences, around 15% seen once, with approximately 20% in the top ten. Sequenced input: PBMCs or a T cell subset sorted from them (not recorded which). All receptors derive from a man between 18 and 29 years old who had mild COVID-19 (a few samples of this study predate the infection). Cell type and time point are not known.

There are a few counts of this clonotype. This rearrangement joins TRBV5-1 to TRBJ2-2; D not certain. CDR3 length: 15 residues. Germline CDR1 SGHRS, CDR2 YFSETQ. Trimming left V 1 base short and J 4 bases short, with 11 bases between. CDR3: CASSLSPDSTGELFF. The CDR3, as DNA: TGCGCCAGCAGCTTGTCCCCAGACTCCACCGGGGAGCTGTTTTTT.

This chain uses TRBV6-2 or TRBV6-3 with TRBJ1-1; a weak D match, TRBD1 (6 bases). The germline gives CDR1 MNHEY, CDR2 SVGEGT. V was trimmed by 2 bases and J by 5 bases, leaving 12 bases between them. The CDR3 consists of 14 residues. CDR3 region: CASSYIGGQTEAFF. As DNA, the CDR3 is TGTGCCAGCAGTTACATCGGGGGCCAGACTGAAGCTTTCTTT.

This clonotype came up a few times. The rearrangement uses TRBV5-4 and TRBJ2-5, with 8 bases that match TRBD1. This CDR3 comprises 14 residues. Germline CDR1 reads SGHNT; CDR2 reads YYREEE (reference sequence). With V trimmed by 0 bases and J by 7 bases, 5 bases remained unmatched. CDR3 coding DNA: TGTGCCAGCAGCTTGGGACAGGGGTACGGGACCCAGTACTTC. Translation: CASSLGQGYGTQYF.

This clonotype was detected a few times. The chain uses TRBV10-3 and TRBJ2-3; D tentatively fits TRBD1 or TRBD2 (5 bases each). The CDR3 has 14 residues. CDR1 is ENHRY and CDR2 is SYGVKD in the germline V gene. V lost 7 bases, J lost 4 bases, and 15 bases lay in between. CDR3 region: CAIKTGKGADTQYF. DNA of the CDR3: TGTGCCATCAAGACCGGGAAAGGGGCAGATACGCAGTATTTT.

This clonotype was detected only a few times. The J gene is TRBJ2-7, the V gene TRBV6-2 or TRBV6-3; D possibly corresponds to TRBD1 (6 bases). This CDR3 region has 14 residues. Germline V CDR1 and CDR2: MNHEY, SVGEGT. Trimming took 6 bases from V and 3 from J, leaving 15 bases between them. The chain's CDR3 is CASSNLDRSYEQYV. CDR3 coding DNA: TGTGCCAGCAGCAATCTCGACAGGAGCTACGAGCAGTACGTC.

The gene calls are TRBV6-2 or TRBV6-3 and TRBJ1-5; 8 bases map to TRBD1. The CDR3 loop spans 17 amino acids. Germline CDR1 and CDR2: MNHEY and SVGEGT. V lost 8 bases, J lost 3 bases, and 15 bases stayed unmatched. Here the CDR3 DNA reads TGTGCCAGCGAAAGGACAGGGCCCGTAGGTTACAATCAGCCCCAGCATTTT. This encodes CASERTGPVGYNQPQHF.

The rearrangement uses TRBV20-1 and TRBJ2-1; D is perhaps TRBD2 (5 bases). CDR1 DFQATT and CDR2 SNEGSKA come from the germline V gene (reference sequence). CDR3 size: 14 residues. V shed 0 bases and J shed 7 bases, with 13 bases lying between them. This chain's CDR3 is CSARDLGSGNEQFF. CDR3 nucleotide sequence: TGCAGTGCTAGAGATCTGGGGTCGGGGAATGAGCAGTTCTTC.

This clonotype showed up just a few times. This chain links TRBV6-5 with TRBJ2-3, with D unclear. Germline CDR1 reads MNHEY; CDR2 reads SVGAGI. Trimming took off 5 bases at V and 5 bases at J, with 23 bases between the two ends. There are 17 residues in the CDR3. CDR3 residues: CASSHSTWAGTLDTQYF. CDR3 nucleotides: TGTGCCAGCAGTCATTCTACGTGGGCAGGTACTTTAGATACGCAGTATTTT.

The chain recombines TRBV6-1 with TRBJ2-7; maybe TRBD1 (5 bases). V shed 2 bases and J shed 2 bases, with 7 bases lying between them. Germline-derived CDR1 and CDR2 are MNHNS and SASEGT. The CDR3 loop spans 13 amino acids. In DNA, the CDR3 is TGTGCCAGCAGTGAACTGGGGCCCTACGAGCAGTACTTC. Its protein product is CASSELGPYEQYF.

This clonotype came up many times. Sequence at one end of the junction differs from germline and may be a read error. The gene calls are TRBV7-9 and TRBJ1-5, with TRBD1 identical over 7 bases. CDR1 is SEHNR and CDR2 is FQNEAQ in the germline V gene (reference sequence). The CDR3 runs 15 residues. CDR3 loop: CASSLAGTVNQPQHF. As DNA, the CDR3 is TGCGCCAGCAGCTTGGCCGGGACAGTCAATCAGCCCCAGCATTTT. The full variable domain, in which reference TRBV7-9 and TRBJ1-5 provide the parts outside the CDR3, is DTGVSQNPRHKITKRGQNVTFRCDPISEHNRLYWYRQTLGQGPEFLTYFQNEAQLEKSRLLSDRFSAERPKGSFSTLEIQRTEQGDSAMYLCASSLAGTVNQPQHFGDGTRLSIL.

This clonotype has more than one count but fewer than ten. This chain joins TRBV18 and TRBJ2-2; D tentatively reads TRBD1 or TRBD2 (5 bases each). This CDR3 region has 16 residues. From germline, CDR1 is KGHSH and CDR2 LQKENI. Trimming removed 2 bases at V and 8 bases at J, with 18 bases between. As DNA, the CDR3 is TGTGCCAGCTCACCAAACCGGGACCCGGGTGCTGGGGAGCTGTTTTTT. Residues: CASSPNRDPGAGELFF. Based on the CDR3 plus reference TRBV18 and TRBJ2-2, the full variable domain is NAGVMQNPRHLVRRRGQEARLRCSPMKGHSHVYWYRQLPEEGLKFMVYLQKENIIDESGMPKERFSAEFPKEGPSILRIQQVVRGDSAAYFCASSPNRDPGAGELFFGEGSRLTVL.

The rearrangement links TRBV18 to TRBJ1-1; the match to TRBD1 covers 7 bases. Germline V gene data show CDR1 as KGHSH and CDR2 as LQKENI. This CDR3 comprises 14 residues. The V and J ends lost 2 bases and 5 bases, in that order; junction bases with no gene match: 5. DNA for the CDR3: TGTGCCAGCTCACCAGAGACAGGGTGGACTGAAGCTTTCTTT. It codes for CASSPETGWTEAFF.

This rearrangement joins TRBV24-1 to TRBJ2-3; TRBD1 matches 9 bases. Unmatched junction bases numbered 6, after V lost 3 bases and J lost 3 bases. Germline V CDR1 and CDR2: KGHDR, SFDVKD. The CDR3 runs 16 residues. CDR3: CATSDAGTGLTDTQYF. Here the CDR3 DNA reads TGTGCCACCAGTGATGCCGGGACAGGGCTAACAGATACGCAGTATTTT.

This clonotype was observed a handful of times. This rearrangement joins TRBV9 to TRBJ2-2; 7 bases agree with TRBD1. J lost 6 bases, V lost 2 bases, and 4 bases had no gene match. From germline, CDR1 is SGDLS and CDR2 YYNGEE. The CDR3 length is 14 residues. CDR3 sequence: CASSVFQGAGELFF. The CDR3 DNA reads as TGTGCCAGCAGCGTCTTTCAGGGGGCCGGGGAGCTGTTTTTT.

This clonotype has more than one count but fewer than ten. The genes are TRBV4-1 and TRBJ1-5; no definite D call. The V gene's germline CDR1 is MGHRA and CDR2 YSYEKL. This CDR3 contains 13 residues. The ends were cut back, 4 bases at V and 4 bases at J, with 8 bases in the middle. This chain's CDR3 is CASSPSPNQPQHF. The DNA of the CDR3 is TGCGCCAGCAGCCCGAGCCCTAATCAGCCCCAGCATTTT.

This clonotype has a handful of counts. This chain links TRBV20-1 with TRBJ2-2, with 8 bases matching TRBD2. This CDR3 has 16 residues. The germline V gene encodes CDR1 DFQATT and CDR2 SNEGSKA (reference sequence). V was clipped by 2 bases and J by 4 bases; unmatched bases: 9. The CDR3 region is CSARNQEAGVTGELFF. The CDR3 bases are TGCAGTGCTAGAAATCAGGAAGCGGGGGTCACCGGGGAGCTGTTTTTT.

This clonotype was picked up many times. V gene TRBV6-2 or TRBV6-3 combines with J gene TRBJ2-2; D remains ambiguous. The germline gives CDR1 MNHEY, CDR2 SVGEGT. Trimming left V 5 bases short and J 4 bases short, with 11 bases between. This CDR3 comprises 14 residues. CDR3 sequence reads: CASSVGYRTGELFF. CDR3 bases: TGTGCCAGCAGTGTAGGGTACCGCACCGGGGAGCTGTTTTTT.

This chain joins TRBV15 and TRBJ1-5; no firm D call. V lost 1 base and J 3 bases, leaving 10 bases between the germline ends. CDR3 length: 15 residues. Germline V CDR1 and CDR2: LNHNV, YYDKDF (reference sequence). The CDR3 region is CATSRAEKFNQPQHF. Here the CDR3 DNA reads TGTGCCACCAGCAGAGCAGAAAAATTCAATCAGCCCCAGCATTTT.

Many counts were recorded for this clonotype. The CDR3 DNA follows: TGCGCCAGCAGCCAGGACAGGGTTGGCACAGATACGCAGTATTTT. Its protein is CASSQDRVGTDTQYF. The chain links TRBV4-3 to TRBJ2-3, with 8 bases aligning to TRBD1. The length of the CDR3 is 15 residues. V lost 3 bases to trimming and J lost 1 base; unmatched junction nucleotides: 3. Looked up from germline, CDR1 is LGHNA and CDR2 is YSLEER.

The V gene is TRBV7-3, the J gene TRBJ2-2; D is ambiguous. The CDR3 is 14 residues long. The germline V gene encodes CDR1 SGHTA and CDR2 FQGTGA. V was shortened by 4 bases and J by 4 bases, with 10 bases between the two germline ends. CDR3 residues: CASSSELGTGELFF. CDR3 nucleotide sequence: TGTGCCAGCAGCTCAGAATTGGGCACCGGGGAGCTGTTTTTT.

This clonotype was picked up a small number of times. The V call is TRBV5-1, the J call TRBJ2-5; 8 positions match TRBD2. Trimming took 0 bases from V and 9 from J; bases not matched to a gene: 10. This CDR3 contains 15 residues. Germline lookup yields CDR1 SGHRS and CDR2 YFSETQ. The DNA for the CDR3 is TGCGCCAGCAGCTTGGGCGGGAGGTCCATCGGGGCCCAGTACTTC. Its translation: CASSLGGRSIGAQYF.

CDR3 DNA sequence: TGTGCCATCAGTCCGGGACAGGGGATCCACGAGCAGTACTTC. Amino acid sequence: CAISPGQGIHEQYF. The chain employs TRBV10-3 and TRBJ2-7, with 10 bases identical to TRBD1. The ends lost 5 bases at V and 5 bases at J; junction bases unmatched: 6. CDR1 and CDR2 (germline): ENHRY, SYGVKD. The CDR3 extends over 14 amino acids.

The V and J genes are TRBV10-2 and TRBJ2-7; D is undetermined. V was pared by 2 bases and J by 2 bases, with 7 bases between. Germline V lookup: CDR1 WSHSY, CDR2 SAAADI. This CDR3 has 13 amino acids. The CDR3 region has the DNA TGCGCCAGCAGTGAGGGAATCGCCTACGAGCAGTACTTC. As protein: CASSEGIAYEQYF.

This clonotype has at least ten counts. V and J are TRBV10-2 and TRBJ2-3; 7 bases align to TRBD2. The ends lost 7 bases at V and 5 bases at J; junction bases unmatched: 9. The CDR3 extends over 14 amino acids. The V gene's germline CDR1 is WSHSY and CDR2 SAAADI. CDR3 amino acids: CASKGDAGVDTQYF. Here the CDR3 DNA reads TGCGCCAGCAAAGGGGATGCGGGGGTAGATACGCAGTATTTT.

The rearrangement uses TRBV7-8 and TRBJ2-7, with D hard to call. The germline V and J ends were trimmed by 5 bases and 0 bases, with 20 bases remaining between them. Germline CDR1 is SGHVS and CDR2 is FQNEAQ. The CDR3 is 17 amino acids. CDR3 protein: CASSPWPNAGSSYEQYF. The CDR3 DNA sequence: TGTGCCAGCAGCCCCTGGCCTAACGCCGGAAGCTCCTACGAGCAGTACTTC.

The V gene is TRBV2, the J gene TRBJ2-3; TRBD2 might be the D (6 bases). With 6 bases removed from V and 3 bases from J, the gap between germline ends came to 13 bases. Per germline, CDR1 SNHLY and CDR2 FYNNEI. This CDR3 spans 14 amino acids. CDR3 loop: CASRPRAGTDTQYF. In DNA, the CDR3 is TGTGCCAGCAGGCCCCGCGCGGGGACAGATACGCAGTATTTT.

This clonotype came up a few times. The chain employs TRBV4-2 and TRBJ2-2; D is perhaps TRBD1 (5 bases). Trimming took 1 base from V and 6 from J, leaving 9 bases between them. The CDR3 length is 14 residues. CDR1 and CDR2 (germline): LGHNA, YNFKEQ. The CDR3 DNA reads TGTGCCAGCAGCCAAGGCACAGGACCCGGGGAGCTGTTTTTT. Protein: CASSQGTGPGELFF.